This T cell receptor beta chain emerged from a study of blood T cell repertoires in COVID-19. Study in general: Specimens from acute and convalescent COVID-19 originated in the United States, Italy and Spain.

Clones were read by immunoSEQ multiplex PCR, and TCRdb kept only the in-frame ones, dropping some. The data show fewer than 350,000 clones, roughly 87% seen once. Germline V gene sequence: CDR1 LNHDA, CDR2 SQIVND (reference sequence). V dropped 8 bases and J dropped 9 bases, with 17 bases sitting between them. The CDR3 extends over 14 amino acids. The chain is built from TRBV19 and TRBJ1-6; D is undetermined. The sequencing input was peripheral blood. This TCR was recovered from a man in his late teens or twenties with active or convalescent COVID-19. Here the CDR3 DNA reads TGTGCCAGTCAGGCGAGTAACCTCCGTTCACCCCTCCACTTT. This codes for CASQASNLRSPLHF.